One T cell receptor beta chain is described in this entry. Its binding antigen is unknown. No much larger clone is present one base from it, and per-base qualities are unavailable. Ficoll-Paque density gradient centrifugation was used to isolate PBMCs. These data belong to a study of T-cell memory formation after mild COVID-19 (dated by TCRdb to the early 2020s). Study-wide context: TCR sequence clusters from the two donors were largely donor specific. Longitudinal TCRalpha and TCRbeta repertoire sequencing tracked T-cell clones expanding and contracting after mild COVID-19 in a couple of donors. Two young, previously healthy adult volunteers made up the cohort, one male and one female. What the research found in general, with its limitations: Some responding clones were detected in pre-infection memory, which suggested that pre-existing cross-reactive memory T cells had joined the SARS-CoV-2 response. Only a couple of mild cases were covered in the study, and larger cohorts including severe cases with pre-infection samples were considered necessary. Contracting CD4+ clones turned up mainly in the CM and EM memory subsets, whereas EMRA was where CD8+ clones were enriched. Whether the second-wave clones peaking on day 37 were SARS-CoV-2 specific was not confirmed. Balanced CD4/CD8 phenotypes were observed for clones contracting from day 15 to 85, whereas a bias towards CD4+ was observed for a second wave of clones expanding from day 15 to 37.

Sequencing instrument: Illumina NovaSeq 6000. TCRalpha and TCRbeta cDNA libraries were constructed by 5'RACE with constant-segment primers, with sample barcodes and unique molecular identifiers being introduced. RNA was extracted from every sample with Trizol reagent. Library amplification was performed in two PCR steps, and a second sample barcode and Illumina TruSeq adapters were introduced in the second step. Sequencing of libraries was performed on an Illumina NovaSeq with 2 x 150 bp paired-end reads. In the source study's methods: With migec v1.2.7, reads were demultiplexed and then collapsed into UMI-guided consensus sequences. With mixcr v2.1.11, UMI consensuses were aligned to TRA and TRB V and J templates and assembled into clonotypes. A clonotype was counted as expanded or contracted only when both edgeR and NoisET called the clonotype significant, with the noise models trained on biological replicates. For edgeR calls, the cutoffs were a false discovery rate-adjusted p below 0.01 and a log2 fold-change threshold of 1. PCA with hierarchical clustering of max-normalized trajectories of the 1000 most abundant clonotypes was used as exploratory dynamics analysis. The CD4 or CD8 phenotype of responding clones was assigned using the separately sequenced CD4+ and CD8+ repertoires. TCRdb took the public reads, trimmed them with fastp at Q25, ran MiXCR for clone calling and kept in-frame beta chains. Each entry merges the rows of one CDR3 protein and shows their most common DNA and genes. TCRdb, not the authors, supplied the V and J calls. The sample table contains approximately 240,000 distinct CDR3 sequences; only one count was recorded for about 17% of them. The top ten clonotypes cover 3.5% of the sample.

The germline V gene encodes CDR1 LNHNV and CDR2 YYDKDF (reference sequence). At the junction V is shortened by 3 bases and J by 8 bases, with 16 bases in between. Including cysteine and phenylalanine, the CDR3 has 15 amino acids. The CDR3 DNA has 45 bases and is translated from base 1. The receptor was derived from a man younger than 30 who had mild COVID-19 (a few samples of this study predate the infection). The sample titles of this study are shuffled in the database, so cell type and time point are left out; the donor was told from shared clones. The sequencing input was PBMCs or a T cell subset sorted from them (not recorded which). Rearrangement joined TRBV15 to TRBJ1-4; TRBD1 could be the D gene, as 5 bases match. For the CDR3, the sequence is CATSSPGRGKEKLFF. The DNA reads TGTGCCACCAGCAGCCCTGGGAGGGGTAAGGAAAAACTGTTTTTT.